Listed here are 20 T cell receptor beta chains from one sample, sequenced in a study of metastatic and nonmetastatic thyroid tumors. TCRdb recomputed clones from the PCR reads via MiXCR. Of approximately 60,000 clones in the sample, more than 25% were seen once. Each patient went into thyroid surgery without having received any treatment. Sequenced material: blood. All receptors derive from a female donor with papillary thyroid cancer or a benign thyroid nodule (not recorded which). Some clones in this sample may be carry-over from other donors' samples.

The chain couples TRBV20-1 to TRBJ1-1; D perhaps matches TRBD1 (5 bases). This CDR3 has 13 residues. Deletions cut 5 bases from V and 8 bases from J, with 18 bases between. Germline V CDR1 and CDR2: DFQATT, SNEGSKA (reference sequence). The CDR3 DNA sequence: TGCAGTGCTGGCCACCCAGGGAGGGAGGAAGCTTTCTTT. This translates into CSAGHPGREEAFF.

This sequence joins TRBV27 and TRBJ2-1; 7 bases line up with TRBD1. Trimming at V came to 3 bases and at J to 5 bases, leaving 4 bases not matched to a gene. In germline, CDR1 is MNHEY, CDR2 SMNVEV (reference sequence). The CDR3 is 14 amino acids. CDR3 loop: CASSFGTGDNEQFF. The DNA for the CDR3 is TGTGCCAGCAGTTTCGGAACAGGGGACAATGAGCAGTTCTTC.

The rearrangement joins TRBV5-1 to TRBJ2-3; no definite D call. CDR1 SGHRS and CDR2 YFSETQ come from the germline V gene. Trimming took off 7 bases at V and 2 bases at J, with 14 bases between the two ends. CDR3 size: 14 residues. The CDR3 DNA reads TGCGCCAGCCGAAGAATGGAAAACACAGATACGCAGTATTTT. Translation: CASRRMENTDTQYF.

This clone occurred a few times. The chain carries TRBV6-5 and TRBJ2-1; tentatively, D is TRBD1 (6 bases). CDR1 MNHEY and CDR2 SVGAGI come from the germline V gene. The CDR3 runs 14 residues. V lost 2 bases and J 5 bases, leaving 10 bases between the germline ends. The CDR3: CASSYGQGNNEQFF. The CDR3 region has the DNA TGTGCCAGCAGTTACGGGCAGGGGAACAATGAGCAGTTCTTC.

The chain links TRBV11-2 to TRBJ1-2; D may be TRBD1 (5 bases). V lost 5 bases and J 8 bases, leaving 15 bases between the germline ends. In germline, CDR1 is SGHAT, CDR2 FQNNGV. This CDR3 contains 13 residues. Here the CDR3 reads CASSRIGGPGYTF. CDR3 coding DNA: TGTGCCAGCAGCCGGATTGGGGGTCCGGGCTACACCTTC.

This clone showed up many times. The rearrangement uses TRBV6-1 and TRBJ2-3, with D hard to call. This CDR3 is built from 14 residues. V was shortened by 6 bases and J by 5 bases, with 15 bases between the two germline ends. Per the germline V gene, CDR1 is MNHNS and CDR2 is SASEGT. CDR3 residues: CASSYDLFGDTQYF. Here the CDR3 DNA reads TGTGCCAGCAGCTACGATCTATTCGGAGATACGCAGTATTTT.

V usage is TRBV6-1 and J usage is TRBJ2-2; no definite D call. The CDR3 is 16 amino acids. Trimming took off 3 bases at V and 3 bases at J, with 14 bases between the two ends. Per germline, CDR1 MNHNS and CDR2 SASEGT. CDR3 sequence: CASSDHSTSDTGELFF. DNA of the CDR3: TGTGCCAGCAGTGACCACAGCACCTCGGACACCGGGGAGCTGTTTTTT.

The gene calls are TRBV15 and TRBJ2-7; unclear D gene. This CDR3 is built from 15 residues. In germline, CDR1 is LNHNV, CDR2 YYDKDF (reference sequence). V was trimmed by 3 bases and J by 1 base, leaving 13 bases between them. The CDR3 DNA reads TGTGCCACCAGCAGCTCGCTGGGCAATTCCTACGAGCAGTACTTC. Protein: CATSSSLGNSYEQYF. Using reference TRBV15 and TRBJ2-7 for the parts outside the CDR3, the full variable domain is DAMVIQNPRYQVTQFGKPVTLSCSQTLNHNVMYWYQQKSSQAPKLLFHYYDKDFNNEADTPDNFQSRRPNTSFCFLDIRSPGLGDTAMYLCATSSSLGNSYEQYFGPGTRLTVT.

The CDR3 loop reads CASSPYSGEQFF. The CDR3 bases are TGTGCCAGCAGCCCCTATAGTGGTGAGCAGTTCTTC. The rearrangement joins TRBV9 to TRBJ2-1; D gene ambiguous. Trimming left V 4 bases short and J 9 bases short, with 11 bases between. CDR1 is SGDLS and CDR2 is YYNGEE in the germline V gene. The CDR3 runs 12 residues. The full variable domain, with the rest looked up from reference TRBV9 and TRBJ2-1, is DSGVTQTPKHLITATGQRVTLRCSPRSGDLSVYWYQQSLDQGLQFLIQYYNGEERAKGNILERFSAQQFPDLHSELNLSSLELGDSALYFCASSPYSGEQFFGPGTRLTVL.

This clone was seen a handful of times. The gene calls are TRBV28 and TRBJ1-2; D ambiguous. V shed 5 bases and J shed 4 bases, with 17 bases lying between them. The CDR3 runs 15 residues. Per the germline V gene, CDR1 is MDHEN and CDR2 is SYDVKM. The CDR3 region is CASSPSSWGSYGYTF. In DNA, the CDR3 is TGTGCCAGCAGTCCCTCGTCGTGGGGATCCTATGGCTACACCTTC.

This clone was recorded only once. CDR3 loop: CSASPTDTEAFF. The CDR3 DNA reads as TGCAGTGCTAGTCCGACAGACACTGAAGCTTTCTTT. The rearrangement uses TRBV20-1 and TRBJ1-1; TRBD1 is a possible D gene (5 bases). The germline V gene has CDR1 DFQATT and CDR2 SNEGSKA (reference sequence). Trimming took off 3 bases at V and 3 bases at J, with 8 bases between the two ends. This CDR3 is 12 amino acids long.

V is TRBV9 and J is TRBJ1-2; D perhaps matches TRBD1 (5 bases). The CDR3 loop spans 15 amino acids. Per the germline V gene, CDR1 is SGDLS and CDR2 is YYNGEE. V lost 6 bases and J 5 bases, leaving 20 bases between the germline ends. As DNA, the CDR3 is TGTGCCAGCACCCTGGGGGACGGAGGTCAATATGGCTACACCTTC. This translates into CASTLGDGGQYGYTF.

This clone was picked up a small number of times. Being one base from a much bigger clone, this may be a read error. The chain carries TRBV9 and TRBJ1-1, with unresolved D. Germline CDR1 SGDLS, CDR2 YYNGEE. This CDR3 contains 14 residues. The CDR3 loop reads CAGSSTSFYTEAFF. The CDR3 DNA reads as TGTGCCGGCAGTTCTACGTCCTTCTACACTGAAGCTTTCTTT.

This clone was observed a handful of times. V and J are TRBV5-1 and TRBJ2-3; 8 bases are a match to TRBD2. This CDR3 has 15 amino acids. CDR1 is SGHRS and CDR2 is YFSETQ in the germline V gene. Unmatched junction bases numbered 4, after V lost 0 bases and J lost 4 bases. The CDR3 DNA reads TGCGCCAGCAGCTTGGAGGTAGCGGGATCAGATACGCAGTATTTT. This encodes CASSLEVAGSDTQYF.

The chain is built from TRBV20-1 and TRBJ2-1, with 7 bases that match TRBD2. CDR1 is DFQATT and CDR2 is SNEGSKA in the germline V gene (reference sequence). The CDR3 extends over 14 amino acids. Here the CDR3 reads CRTSGTGSYNEQFF. In DNA, the CDR3 is TGCAGGACAAGCGGGACTGGGTCCTACAATGAGCAGTTCTTC.

The rearrangement joins TRBV5-1 to TRBJ2-5, with D possibly matching TRBD1 (6 bases). The length of the CDR3 is 15 residues. CDR1 and CDR2 (germline): SGHRS, YFSETQ. V lost 0 bases, J lost 0 bases, and 9 bases lay in between. CDR3 loop: CASSLAGTNQETQYF. The DNA for the CDR3 is TGCGCCAGCAGCTTGGCAGGGACAAACCAAGAGACCCAGTACTTC.

V gene TRBV5-1 combines with J gene TRBJ2-1; 8 positions agree with TRBD2. Per germline, CDR1 SGHRS and CDR2 YFSETQ. The CDR3 loop spans 15 amino acids. The J segment lost 1 base and the V segment lost 5 bases, leaving 5 bases of the junction unmatched. The CDR3 DNA sequence: TGCGCCAGCAGTCTTAGCGGGATTTCCTACAATGAGCAGTTCTTC. This translates into CASSLSGISYNEQFF.

The table lists this clone with a few counts. This sequence joins TRBV6-1 and TRBJ2-7, with D possibly matching TRBD1 (6 bases). The ends were cut back, 6 bases at V and 2 bases at J, with 20 bases in the middle. The CDR3 has 16 residues. CDR1 and CDR2 from the germline V gene are MNHNS and SASEGT. Written as DNA, the CDR3 is TGTGCCAGCAGAGAGACCCCAACAGGGTCAGCCTACGAGCAGTACTTC. Protein product: CASRETPTGSAYEQYF.

Only one count was recorded for this clone. This chain joins TRBV18 and TRBJ1-1, with D hard to call. In germline, CDR1 is KGHSH, CDR2 LQKENI. Trimming cost V 7 bases and J 0 bases, with 9 bases left between them. The CDR3 covers 13 residues. The CDR3 here is CASYEGMNTEAFF. DNA of the CDR3: TGTGCCAGCTACGAAGGCATGAACACTGAAGCTTTCTTT.

This chain joins TRBV20-1 and TRBJ2-1; TRBD2 matches at 9 bases. The CDR3 length is 16 residues. Germline-derived CDR1 and CDR2 are DFQATT and SNEGSKA (reference sequence). The trim removed 1 base at V and 2 bases at J, leaving 6 bases unmatched. The CDR3 loop reads CSARVGPSGAYNEQFF. The CDR3 DNA reads TGCAGTGCTAGAGTCGGTCCTAGCGGGGCCTACAATGAGCAGTTCTTC.